The subject of this entry is one T cell receptor (beta chain). The antigen it recognizes is unknown. Sequencing was performed on an Illumina HiSeq 2000. The TCR beta cDNA libraries were made using 5'RACE template switching, a step that added both a universal primer site and unique molecular identifiers. Synthesis of cDNA was primed from the TCR beta constant segment and was followed by two consecutive PCR amplification steps. The original pipeline was this. MIGEC was used to demultiplex reads and group the reads by UMI, and MiTCR was used to assemble and quantify clonotypes. To remove erroneous sequences, TCR cDNA sequences were retained only when supported by two or more reads. The tcR package was used for downstream repertoire analysis, and clonotypes were matched across fractions by CDR3 nucleotide sequence plus V segment. VDJmatch was used to annotate antigen specificity against VDJdb, with one amino acid substitution in CDR3 permitted. Each entry corresponds to one CDR3 protein sequence from reads that TCRdb reprocessed, and DNA is not given. Here the V and J calls rest on TCRdb's processing, not on the authors' analysis. The sample's clone listing holds under 600,000 distinct CDR3 sequences. Together, the top ten hold over 1.1% of the sample.

To determine HCMV serostatus, a commercial ELISA kit was used to detect HCMV-specific IgG in serum. Peripheral blood mononuclear cells were isolated from blood by Ficoll density gradient centrifugation. The CDR3 runs 15 residues from the cysteine to the phenylalanine. The DNA is unrecorded. The record originates from a study of T cells expressing NK-cell markers (dated by TCRdb to about 2020). Background on the whole study: TCR beta-chain repertoires were profiled in sorted CD3+CD56+NKG2C+, CD3+CD56+NKG2C- and CD3+CD56-NKG2C+ T-cell subsets from several donors. Libraries were sequenced as 2 x 150 bp reads on Illumina HiSeq 2000/2500, MiSeq or NextSeq. Among the eight sequenced donors, seven were HCMV-seropositive and one was HCMV-seronegative. Randomly selected healthy volunteers, three men and five women, were used as the eight sequenced donors. General study outcomes and caveats: Those dominant clonotypes were again the most abundant among CD3+CD56-NKG2C+ cells in a handful of donors, at roughly 28.3-65%. In six donors, the dominant CD3+CD56+NKG2C+ clonotypes ranked among the top 10 CD8+ clonotypes, making up 1.0-7.0% of CD8+ T cells. It remained unclear whether the expanded NKG2C-expressing T cell clones were specific for HCMV antigens.

Sequencing input: blood T cells: a sorted CD56 or NKG2C T cell subset, CD4+ or CD8+ T cells, or bulk PBMC T cells (not recorded which). The V and J genes are TRBV12-3 or TRBV12-4 and TRBJ1-5. The clonotype was recovered from a woman aged 50 to 60 in good health. Donor details come from another sample of the same person, matched by shared clones. The CDR3 in this case is CASSPSRSSNQPQHF.